One and the same sample provided the 27 T cell receptor beta chains below, sequenced in a study of response to subunit inactivated influenza vaccine. One entry per CDR3 protein results from TCRdb running MiXCR on the RT-PCR reads. The sample records approximately 680,000 distinct CDR3 sequences, approximately 14% being singletons. The sequenced sample was PBMCs from blood, obtained approximately 12 days after vaccination. All receptors derive from a man in his fifties who received an inactivated influenza vaccine.

This clonotype has just a few counts. The chain couples TRBV13 to TRBJ2-7; D remains ambiguous. Germline CDR1 and CDR2: PRHDT and FYEKMQ (reference sequence). This CDR3 is 13 amino acids long. V lost 4 bases to trimming and J lost 3 bases, with 10 bases between them. The CDR3 sequence is CASSSSSGYEQYF. The CDR3 coding sequence is TGTGCCAGCAGCTCCTCGTCTGGCTACGAGCAGTACTTC.

This clonotype was observed a handful of times. V is TRBV9 and J is TRBJ2-1; 9 nucleotides line up with TRBD1. The CDR3 length is 15 residues. Germline assignment: CDR1 SGDLS and CDR2 YYNGEE. The V and J ends lost 4 bases and 6 bases, in that order; junction bases with no gene match: 8. The CDR3 reads CASSTTGGIRNEQFF. In DNA, the CDR3 is TGTGCCAGCAGCACCACAGGGGGCATTCGCAATGAGCAGTTCTTC.

This clonotype has more than one count but fewer than ten. The genes are TRBV12-3 or TRBV12-4 and TRBJ2-7; D may be TRBD2 (6 bases). This CDR3 contains 15 residues. V lost 11 bases to trimming and J lost 3 bases, with 23 bases between them. Here the CDR3 DNA reads TGTGCCGGCCCTCGAAACGGGACTCCCAGCTACGAGCAGTACTTC. Protein: CAGPRNGTPSYEQYF.

This chain connects TRBV27 to TRBJ1-6; D gene unclear. The length of the CDR3 is 12 residues. The V end lost 5 bases, the J end lost 6 bases, and 5 bases lay between the germline ends. CDR1 and CDR2 (germline): MNHEY, SMNVEV (reference sequence). CDR3 amino acids: CASSNPNSPLHF. CDR3 in DNA: TGTGCCAGCAGTAACCCTAATTCACCCCTCCACTTT.

This clonotype was seen a few times. The rearrangement uses TRBV13 and TRBJ2-3, with D perhaps given as TRBD1 or TRBD2 (5 bases each). Germline assignment: CDR1 PRHDT and CDR2 FYEKMQ (reference sequence). This CDR3 has 15 amino acids. The ends were cut back, 2 bases at V and 5 bases at J, with 14 bases in the middle. In nucleotides, the CDR3 is TGTGCCAGCAGCTTACCCGGGACCGACCTAGATACGCAGTATTTT. Amino acids: CASSLPGTDLDTQYF.

This clonotype was observed a few times. The V call is TRBV7-6, the J call TRBJ1-2; TRBD1 aligns across 10 bases. After removal of 5 bases from V and 3 bases from J, the junction contained 6 bases not matched to a gene. CDR1 is SGHVS and CDR2 is FNYEAQ in the germline V gene. CDR3 length: 15 residues. The CDR3 sequence is CASSTQTGGDYGYTF. Here the CDR3 DNA reads TGTGCCAGCAGCACCCAGACAGGGGGCGACTATGGCTACACCTTC.

This clonotype was counted a few times. This chain connects TRBV10-3 to TRBJ1-1, with D maybe TRBD1 (5 bases). CDR3 length: 14 amino acids. CDR1 is ENHRY, CDR2 SYGVKD, per germline. V was cut by 4 bases and J by 3 bases, with 12 bases left in between. This CDR3 reads CAISGSGRDTEAFF. CDR3 in DNA: TGTGCCATCAGTGGGTCGGGGCGGGACACTGAAGCTTTCTTT.

The chain uses TRBV10-3 and TRBJ2-3; D unclear. The V gene lost 0 bases and the J gene lost 0 bases, with 10 bases spanning the gap. The CDR3 covers 16 residues. The V gene's germline CDR1 is ENHRY and CDR2 SYGVKD. DNA of the CDR3: TGTGCCATCAGTGAGTCGAGGCTGGGGAGCACAGATACGCAGTATTTT. The encoded protein is CAISESRLGSTDTQYF.

This clonotype was picked up a small number of times. The chain combines TRBV7-2 with TRBJ2-1, with TRBD2 as a possible D gene (6 bases). CDR1 and CDR2 from the germline V gene are SGHTA and FQGNSA. The CDR3 spans 14 residues. V lost 7 bases and J 2 bases, leaving 12 bases between the germline ends. CDR3 DNA sequence: TGTGCCAGCATCTGGGGACTCACCTACAATGAGCAGTTCTTC. Residues: CASIWGLTYNEQFF. The whole variable domain, filled in from reference TRBV7-2 and TRBJ2-1, reads GAGVSQSPSNKVTEKGKDVELRCDPISGHTALYWYRQSLGQGLEFLIYFQGNSAPDKSGLPSDRFSAERTGGSVSTLTIQRTQQEDSAVYLCASIWGLTYNEQFFGPGTRLTVL.

The genes are TRBV10-3 and TRBJ2-2; D gene uncertain. Trimming removed 7 bases at V and 4 bases at J, with 10 bases between. The CDR3 runs to 13 residues. CDR1 ENHRY and CDR2 SYGVKD come from the germline V gene. This CDR3 reads CAIKGSGTGELFF. The CDR3 DNA reads TGTGCCATCAAAGGGTCGGGCACCGGGGAGCTGTTTTTT.

V usage is TRBV18 and J usage is TRBJ2-4; D is uncertain. V lost 3 bases and J 0 bases, leaving 15 bases between the germline ends. The length of the CDR3 is 17 residues. CDR1 is KGHSH and CDR2 is LQKENI in the germline V gene. The DNA for the CDR3 is TGTGCCAGCTCACCGAGATTATACACGCTAGCCAAAAACATTCAGTACTTC. This encodes CASSPRLYTLAKNIQYF. Full variable domain (rest looked up from reference TRBV18 and TRBJ2-4): NAGVMQNPRHLVRRRGQEARLRCSPMKGHSHVYWYRQLPEEGLKFMVYLQKENIIDESGMPKERFSAEFPKEGPSILRIQQVVRGDSAAYFCASSPRLYTLAKNIQYFGAGTRLSVL.

This clonotype was seen a handful of times. V is TRBV20-1 and J is TRBJ1-6; unclear D gene. CDR3 size: 14 residues. V was shortened by 3 bases and J by 10 bases, with 16 bases between the two germline ends. Germline V lookup: CDR1 DFQATT, CDR2 SNEGSKA (reference sequence). The CDR3 DNA follows: TGCAGTGCTAGCGGCGTTGGGGTTGAATCACCCCTCCACTTT. Protein sequence: CSASGVGVESPLHF.

The chain is built from TRBV29-1 and TRBJ2-7, with D possibly being TRBD1 or TRBD2 (5 bases each). Trimming removed 4 bases at V and 4 bases at J, with 14 bases between. Germline CDR1 SQVTM, CDR2 ANQGSEA. The CDR3 sequence is 13 residues long. The CDR3 bases are TGCAGCGTTGGAGCAGGGAGCGCGTACGAGCAGTACTTC. It specifies CSVGAGSAYEQYF.

The sample holds one count of this clonotype. The chain carries TRBV30 and TRBJ1-6; 7 nucleotides match TRBD1. This CDR3 has 15 amino acids. J lost 7 bases, V lost 3 bases, and 9 bases had no gene match. From germline, CDR1 is GTSNPN and CDR2 SVGIG (reference sequence). This CDR3 reads CAWRARTGSNSPLHF. CDR3 DNA: TGTGCCTGGAGAGCTAGGACAGGCTCGAATTCACCCCTCCACTTT.

V and J are TRBV30 and TRBJ1-2; D remains ambiguous. V was shortened by 4 bases and J by 0 bases, with 12 bases between the two germline ends. Per germline, CDR1 GTSNPN and CDR2 SVGIG (reference sequence). CDR3 length: 14 amino acids. The CDR3 is CAWTFAATNYGYTF. The CDR3 DNA sequence: TGTGCCTGGACTTTTGCGGCCACTAACTATGGCTACACCTTC.

In this sample, this clonotype turned up a few times. V and J are TRBV10-3 and TRBJ2-1, with 8 bases fitting TRBD1. The germline V gene encodes CDR1 ENHRY and CDR2 SYGVKD. The V gene end was trimmed by 7 bases and the J gene end by 5 bases; junction bases not matched to a gene: 4. The CDR3 has 13 amino acids. The CDR3 is CAINDRGNNEQFF. The CDR3 coding sequence is TGTGCCATCAACGACAGGGGAAACAATGAGCAGTTCTTC.

The chain uses TRBV6-5 and TRBJ2-3; 12 bases fit TRBD2. With V trimmed by 4 bases and J by 3 bases, 5 bases remained unmatched. The CDR3 is made up of 16 amino acids. The germline CDR1 and CDR2 sequences are MNHEY and SVGAGI. The CDR3 DNA sequence: TGTGCCAGCAGTTTACAGACTAGCGGGAGAACAGATACGCAGTATTTT. Amino acid sequence: CASSLQTSGRTDTQYF.

V gene TRBV12-3 or TRBV12-4 combines with J gene TRBJ1-4; D is possibly TRBD1 (5 bases). V lost 8 bases and J lost 4, with 11 bases in between. CDR3 size: 13 residues. The CDR3 loop reads CASRQRHNEKLFF. For the CDR3, the DNA is TGTGCCAGCCGACAGAGGCATAATGAAAAACTGTTTTTT.

The rearrangement joins TRBV28 to TRBJ2-7; D is undetermined. The CDR3 is 11 amino acids. CDR1 and CDR2 (germline): MDHEN, SYDVKM. The germline V and J ends were trimmed by 8 bases and 2 bases, with 7 bases remaining between them. The CDR3 DNA reads TGTGCCAGCTGCAATACCTACGAGCAGTACTTC. Translation: CASCNTYEQYF.

A few counts support this clonotype. This rearrangement joins TRBV18 to TRBJ2-7; 10 nucleotides agree with TRBD1. CDR3 length: 15 amino acids. The V gene end was trimmed by 3 bases and the J gene end by 7 bases; junction bases not matched to a gene: 9. Germline CDR1 reads KGHSH; CDR2 reads LQKENI. The CDR3 DNA reads TGTGCCAGCTCACCCATAGGACAGGGGGTTGGTGAGCAGTACTTC. Translating it yields CASSPIGQGVGEQYF.

This chain uses TRBV28 with TRBJ2-4; 8 positions match TRBD2. This CDR3 is 14 amino acids long. Germline lookup yields CDR1 MDHEN and CDR2 SYDVKM. Trimming at V came to 10 bases and at J to 4 bases, leaving 9 bases not matched to a gene. The CDR3, as DNA: TGTGCCACCCTGGGGGGGACTAGGAAAAACATTCAGTACTTC. Its protein product is CATLGGTRKNIQYF.

This clonotype was picked up a small number of times. The V call is TRBV25-1, the J call TRBJ2-5; 14 bases agree with TRBD2. This CDR3 contains 15 residues. Per germline, CDR1 MGHDK and CDR2 SYGVNS. The trim removed 6 bases at V and 3 bases at J, leaving 3 bases unmatched. The CDR3 DNA reads TGTGCCAGCAGCCGACTAGCGGGAGGGAAAGAGACCCAGTACTTC. This sequence encodes CASSRLAGGKETQYF.

V usage is TRBV6-2 or TRBV6-3 and J usage is TRBJ2-7; a weak D match, TRBD1 (6 bases). The CDR3 has 15 residues. V dropped 6 bases and J dropped 1 base, with 16 bases sitting between them. Germline CDR1 is MNHEY and CDR2 is SVGEGT. CDR3 DNA: TGTGCCAGCAGAAGGGACACAGGACGGTCCTACGAGCAGTACTTC. This encodes CASRRDTGRSYEQYF.

V and J are TRBV10-3 and TRBJ1-6, with D tentatively TRBD1 (6 bases). The germline V gene has CDR1 ENHRY and CDR2 SYGVKD. The CDR3 length is 14 residues. Trimming removed 2 bases at V and 8 bases at J, with 10 bases between. CDR3: CAISEGQSDSPLHF. The CDR3 DNA is TGTGCCATCAGTGAGGGACAGTCCGATTCACCCCTCCACTTT.

The chain has TRBV7-2 and TRBJ2-1; TRBD2 matches 12 bases. V shed 6 bases and J 10 bases; nucleotides not matched to a gene: 10. Per the germline V gene, CDR1 is SGHTA and CDR2 is FQGNSA. The CDR3 sequence is 15 residues long. The CDR3 is CASSPPGLAGLEQFF. CDR3 DNA sequence: TGTGCCAGCAGTCCCCCGGGACTAGCGGGCCTGGAGCAGTTCTTC.

For the CDR3, the DNA is TGTGCCAGCAGCTTATCCACCTCGACAGGGGGCGCCATAGATACGCAGTATTTT. It yields the protein CASSLSTSTGGAIDTQYF. The chain couples TRBV11-2 to TRBJ2-3, with TRBD1 identical over 10 bases. Per the germline V gene, CDR1 is SGHAT and CDR2 is FQNNGV. The CDR3 consists of 18 residues. After removal of 2 bases from V and 5 bases from J, the junction contained 13 bases not matched to a gene.

This chain joins TRBV12-3 or TRBV12-4 and TRBJ2-5, with D perhaps TRBD1 (6 bases). The CDR3 totals 13 residues. The germline V and J ends were trimmed by 5 bases and 5 bases, with 12 bases remaining between them. The CDR3 coding sequence is TGTGCCAGCAGTACCGACAGGACGGAGACCCAGTACTTC. Its translation is CASSTDRTETQYF.